Listed below are T cell receptor beta chains from one sample, sequenced in a study of CD8+ T cells in alopecia areata. TCRdb's copy holds only in-frame clones and misses some; the assay was immunoSEQ multiplex PCR. The repertoire includes more than 200,000 clones, 67% of them detected once, and approximately 1.2% sits in the top ten. The source material was CD4+ T cells sorted from blood, sampled at week 0. These TCRs come from a human donor with alopecia areata. Each CDR3 is given with its conserved first and last residue. The D gene is left open where the match is weak. A clone size is listed for some rows: how often the clone was seen (once, few, many), or a class if it is expanded.

size	D	V	length	J	DNA	CDR3
NA	NA	TRBV5-1	12	TRBJ1-2	TGCGCCAGCAGCAGGACTCGTGGGGGCTACACCTTC	CASSRTRGGYTF
NA	NA	TRBV7-9	15	TRBJ2-1	TGTGCCAGCAGCTTAGCTAAACAGTTCGTAAATGAGCAGTTCTTC	CASSLAKQFVNEQFF
NA	NA	TRBV5-1	13	TRBJ1-3	TGCGCCAGCAGCTTGGAGGTCCCTTCAACCATATATTTT	CASSLEVPSTIYF
NA	TRBD1	TRBV29-1	13	TRBJ2-4	TGCAGCGTTTCCCGGGGACAGGAAAACATTCAGTACTTC	CSVSRGQENIQYF
NA	TRBD2	TRBV25-1	17	TRBJ2-1	TGTGCCAGCAGTGGCGCGGGGGGGCGATTTACCTACAATGAGCAGTTCTTC	CASSGAGGRFTYNEQFF
NA	NA	TRBV4-3	15	TRBJ2-3	TGCGCCAGCAGCCAAGATACAGGGTATAGAGATACGCAGTATTTT	CASSQDTGYRDTQYF
once	TRBD2	TRBV6-5	15	TRBJ2-5	TGTGCCAGCAGCAATTACGGGGGGGCCGAAGAGACCCAGTACTTC	CASSNYGGAEETQYF
few	NA	TRBV6-5	11	TRBJ2-6	TGTGCCACCCTTGGGGCCAACGTCCTGACTTTC	CATLGANVLTF
NA	NA	TRBV2	12	TRBJ2-7	TGTGCCAGCAGTCTCGCCACCTACGAGCAGTACTTC	CASSLATYEQYF
NA	NA	TRBV5-1	13	TRBJ2-5	TGCGCCAGCAGCTTGGGTTCTCAAGAGACCCAGTACTTC	CASSLGSQETQYF
NA	NA	TRBV19	13	TRBJ2-6	TGTGCCAGTAGATTGTCTGGGGCCAACGTCCTGACTTTC	CASRLSGANVLTF
NA	TRBD1	TRBV30	12	TRBJ1-3	TGTGCCTGGACCGGACAGGGGAACACCATATATTTT	CAWTGQGNTIYF
NA	TRBD1	TRBV7-6	13	TRBJ2-5	TGTGCCAGCAGCTCAACGACAGGGGAGACCCAGTACTTC	CASSSTTGETQYF
NA	NA	TRBV29-1	13	TRBJ1-4	TGCAGCGCCCGGGGACCAACTAATGAAAAACTGTTTTTT	CSARGPTNEKLFF
few	NA	TRBV29-1	13	TRBJ1-2	TGCAGCGTTACAACAGGGCCTAACTATGGCTACACCTTC	CSVTTGPNYGYTF
NA	TRBD1	TRBV7-9	14	TRBJ2-1	TGTGCCAGCAGCCTCTGGGACAGGGACAATGAGCAGTTCTTC	CASSLWDRDNEQFF
NA	NA	TRBV5-6	13	TRBJ2-6	TGTGCCAGCAGCTTTACTGGGGCCAACGTCCTGACTTTC	CASSFTGANVLTF
NA	TRBD2	TRBV19	12	TRBJ2-1	TGTGCCAGTAGTATTCACGGGGGGGAGCAGTTCTTC	CASSIHGGEQFF
NA	TRBD1	TRBV6-6	13	TRBJ1-4	TGTGCCAGCAGTTACGGGACAGGGCCAAAACTGTTTTTT	CASSYGTGPKLFF
NA	NA	TRBV29-1	12	TRBJ1-1	TGCAGCTACGGGGGGAGGTCCACTGAAGCTTTCTTT	CSYGGRSTEAFF
NA	NA	TRBV9	15	TRBJ2-7	TGTGCCAGCAGCGTAGAACAGGAGACGGCCTACGAGCAGTACTTC	CASSVEQETAYEQYF
NA	TRBD1	TRBV29-1	13	TRBJ2-1	TGCAGCACACCGGGACAGGGGTACAATGAGCAGTTCTTC	CSTPGQGYNEQFF
NA	NA	TRBV30	12	TRBJ2-3	TGTGCCTGGAGTGTACAGGGACACCGGCAGTATTTT	CAWSVQGHRQYF
NA	NA	TRBV5-6	14	TRBJ2-7	TGTGCCAGCAGCCAAGTTGACAGGACGTACGAGCAGTACTTC	CASSQVDRTYEQYF
NA	TRBD1	TRBV5-1	14	TRBJ1-1	TGCGCCAGCAGCTCCCAGGGGGGGAACACTGAAGCTTTCTTT	CASSSQGGNTEAFF
NA	NA	TRBV29-1	12	TRBJ2-2	TGCAGCGGGACAGAGAACACCGGGGAGCTGTTTTTT	CSGTENTGELFF
once	NA	TRBV29-1	14	TRBJ2-1	TGCAGCGTTGAAGATGTGAGGGGTTACAATGAGCAGTTCTTC	CSVEDVRGYNEQFF
NA	NA	TRBV7-9	13	TRBJ1-2	TGTGCCAGCAGCTTCTCAGGGAACTATGGCTACACCTTC	CASSFSGNYGYTF
NA	NA	TRBV5-1	12	TRBJ2-3	TGCGCCAGCAGCCTTAGCACAGATACGCAGTATTTT	CASSLSTDTQYF
NA	NA	TRBV7-9	13	TRBJ1-5	TGTGCCAGCAGCTTAGCCAGCAATCAGCCCCAGCATTTT	CASSLASNQPQHF
NA	TRBD1	TRBV4-3	17	TRBJ2-7	TGCGCCAGCAGCTACCACTATCGGGACAGGAGGCCCTACGAGCAGTACTTC	CASSYHYRDRRPYEQYF
NA	NA	TRBV30	13	TRBJ1-1	TGTGCCTGGAGTTTGTTAAGAGGTACTGAAGCTTTCTTT	CAWSLLRGTEAFF
NA	NA	TRBV4-3	16	TRBJ2-1	TGCGCCAGCAGCCAAGAGGAGGGTTACTCCTACAATGAGCAGTTCTTC	CASSQEEGYSYNEQFF
NA	NA	TRBV5-6	13	TRBJ1-2	TGTGCCAGCAGCTCCCGAGCAGGGAATGGCTACACCTTC	CASSSRAGNGYTF
NA	NA	TRBV29-1	10	TRBJ2-3	TGCAGCGTTATGCCAGATACGCAGTATTTT	CSVMPDTQYF
once	TRBD1	TRBV30	14	TRBJ1-1	TGTGCCTGGAGGGAGACAGGGTTGAACACTGAAGCTTTCTTT	CAWRETGLNTEAFF
NA	NA	TRBV2	17	TRBJ2-4	TGTGCCAGCAGGGAACCGACCGTCCTCCTAGCCAAAAACATTCAGTACTTC	CASREPTVLLAKNIQYF
NA	TRBD2	TRBV18	15	TRBJ2-7	TGTGCCAGCTCACCCTTTTTGGGAGGGAGCTACGAGCAGTACTTC	CASSPFLGGSYEQYF
NA	NA	TRBV12-1	15	TRBJ2-7	TGTGCCAGCAGCGATCCGGGGACTTTCTCCTACGAGCAGTACTTC	CASSDPGTFSYEQYF
NA	NA	TRBV5-6	15	TRBJ2-3	TGTGCCAGCAGCCGGACTTTTGGCGGCACAGATACGCAGTATTTT	CASSRTFGGTDTQYF
NA	TRBD1	TRBV29-1	13	TRBJ1-4	TGCAGCGTTGGAGGACAGGGAAGTGAAAAACTGTTTTTT	CSVGGQGSEKLFF
NA	NA	TRBV4-1	15	TRBJ1-6	TGCGCCAGCAGCCAAGGGGTAGGGGGGAGGTCACCCCTCCACTTT	CASSQGVGGRSPLHF
NA	TRBD1	TRBV30	14	TRBJ1-3	TGTGCCGGACGGACAGGGGGGGCTGGAAACACCATATATTTT	CAGRTGGAGNTIYF
NA	NA	TRBV5-1	14	TRBJ2-5	TGCGCCAGCAGCCCAACAGGGACCCAAGAGACCCAGTACTTC	CASSPTGTQETQYF
NA	TRBD1	TRBV9	16	TRBJ2-1	TGTGCCAGCAGCGTAGGCGTCTGGACAGGCTCCAATGAGCAGTTCTTC	CASSVGVWTGSNEQFF
NA	NA	TRBV30	11	TRBJ1-2	TGTGCCTGGAGGAGTAGTCTTGGCTACACCTTC	CAWRSSLGYTF
few	NA	TRBV30	11	TRBJ1-2	TGTGCCTGGACCTTAGGGATTGGCTACACCTTC	CAWTLGIGYTF
few	NA	TRBV30	12	TRBJ1-5	TGTGCCTGGAGTCAGGGCAATCAGCCCCAGCATTTT	CAWSQGNQPQHF
NA	TRBD1	TRBV7-8	15	TRBJ2-7	TGTGCCAGCAGCCACTCAAGGTTTACAGGGGTCGAGCAGTACTTC	CASSHSRFTGVEQYF
NA	NA	TRBV11-2	17	TRBJ2-7	TGTGCCAGCAGCTTAGCCGGTCGTGCTGCTAACAACTACGAGCAGTACTTC	CASSLAGRAANNYEQYF
NA	TRBD2	TRBV4-1	19	TRBJ2-5	TGCGCCAGCAGCCAAACGTCCTTTGGGACTAGCGGGTACCAAGAGACCCAGTACTTC	CASSQTSFGTSGYQETQYF
NA	NA	TRBV29-1	12	TRBJ1-2	TGCAGCGTTGATCGGGGGGTAACTGGCTACACCTTC	CSVDRGVTGYTF
NA	TRBD1	TRBV13	16	TRBJ2-5	TGTGCCAGCAGTTCCCGGGACAGGGGGCTACAAGAGACCCAGTACTTC	CASSSRDRGLQETQYF
NA	NA	TRBV7-9	16	TRBJ2-7	TGTGCCAGCAGCTTAGGAGGGGGACGGCGGTGGTACGAGCAGTACTTC	CASSLGGGRRWYEQYF
NA	NA	TRBV6-6	14	TRBJ1-6	TGTGCCAGCGACGCGGGCCGGTCACATTCACCCCTCCACTTT	CASDAGRSHSPLHF